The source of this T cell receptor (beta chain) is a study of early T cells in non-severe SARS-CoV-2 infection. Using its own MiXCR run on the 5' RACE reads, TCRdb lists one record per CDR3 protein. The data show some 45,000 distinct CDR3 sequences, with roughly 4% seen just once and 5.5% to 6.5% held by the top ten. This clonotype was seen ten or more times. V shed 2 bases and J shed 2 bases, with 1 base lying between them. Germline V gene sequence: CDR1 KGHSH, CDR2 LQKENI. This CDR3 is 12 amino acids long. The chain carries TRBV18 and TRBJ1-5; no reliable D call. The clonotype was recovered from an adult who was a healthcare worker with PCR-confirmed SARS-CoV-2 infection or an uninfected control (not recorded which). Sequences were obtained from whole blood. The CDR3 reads CASSPGNQPQHF. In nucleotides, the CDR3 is TGTGCCAGCTCACCAGGCAATCAGCCCCAGCATTTT.